This TCR beta chain is drawn from a study of blood T cell repertoires in COVID-19. At the level of the study: Spain, Italy and the United States supplied samples that represented acute and convalescent COVID-19. The cDNA or gDNA used as material had been derived from T cells, B-cell-depleted T cells, or PBMCs.

Study processing details: Estimation of nucleated cell counts was performed using reference gene primer amplification. Assay used: immunoSEQ multiplex PCR; TCRdb lists only in-frame clones, some missing. The V and J calls and the clone size are those of that table, but D and trimming were determined from the DNA. Altogether over 300,000 clones are present, around 90% being singletons, with the ten largest covering approximately 7%. Germline CDR1 and CDR2: SNHLY and FYNNEI. With 8 bases removed from V and 2 bases from J, the gap between germline ends came to 16 bases. The CDR3 contains 14 residues. V usage is TRBV2 and J usage is TRBJ2-7; D might be TRBD2 (6 bases). The clonotype comes from a man in his late teens or twenties with active or convalescent COVID-19. What was sequenced was peripheral blood. CDR3 DNA sequence: TGTGCCAGCGTCGAGCGGGTCCTAACCTACGAGCAGTACTTC. This sequence encodes CASVERVLTYEQYF. Supplemented by reference TRBV2 and TRBJ2-7, the full variable domain reads EPEVTQTPSHQVTQMGQEVILRCVPISNHLYFYWYRQILGQKVEFLVSFYNNEISEKSEIFDDQFSVERPDGSNFTLKIRSTKLEDSAMYFCASVERVLTYEQYFGPGTRLTVT.